These 8 T cell receptor beta chains share one sample of origin, sequenced in a study of beta chain features in type 1 diabetes. All of the isolated RNA was reverse transcribed, so expressed TCRB transcripts were sequenced. Profiling relied on immunoSEQ multiplex PCR, and the TCRdb table lists in-frame clones only, not all of them. The table includes some 200,000 clones, 9.5% to 13% detected once. The source material was central memory CD4+ T cells from blood. All receptors come from a man aged 18 to 35 in good health.

The sample holds one count of this clone. The chain uses TRBV5-1 and TRBJ2-3; tentative D call: TRBD2 (6 bases). The germline gives CDR1 SGHRS, CDR2 YFSETQ. The CDR3 loop spans 16 amino acids. V was shortened by 7 bases and J by 3 bases, with 21 bases between the two germline ends. CDR3 residues: CASSAEGIPATDTQYF. CDR3 coding DNA: TGCGCCAGCTCGGCGGAGGGGATACCAGCAACAGATACGCAGTATTTT.

This clone was seen many times. The V gene is TRBV18, the J gene TRBJ2-3; D gene unclear. The V end was cut by 2 bases, the J end by 6 bases, with 15 bases between. The CDR3 totals 15 residues. CDR1 is KGHSH and CDR2 is LQKENI in the germline V gene. The CDR3 loop reads CASSPKGPPSDTQYF. The CDR3 DNA is TGTGCCAGCTCACCAAAAGGGCCCCCTTCGGATACGCAGTATTTT.

This clone was observed a few times. The chain combines TRBV4-2 with TRBJ2-7; D unresolved. V lost 0 bases to trimming and J lost 6 bases, with 15 bases between them. This CDR3 is built from 15 residues. Germline CDR1 LGHNA, CDR2 YNFKEQ. CDR3 in DNA: TGTGCCAGCAGCCAAGATATTCAGTCTGCGAGCGAGCAGTACTTC. It is translated as CASSQDIQSASEQYF.

This clone was seen a few times. This chain uses TRBV19 with TRBJ1-5; the D gene is possibly TRBD1 (5 bases). The CDR3 has 17 amino acids. Germline V CDR1 and CDR2: LNHDA, SQIVND (reference sequence). V lost 4 bases and J 0 bases, leaving 16 bases between the germline ends. CDR3 protein: CASSTTSGPNSNQPQHF. CDR3 nucleotides: TGTGCCAGTAGTACTACCTCGGGACCGAATAGCAATCAGCCCCAGCATTTT.

For this clone: Other DNA sequences in the same sample also yield this CDR3. This chain connects TRBV5-4 to TRBJ2-3; D gene ambiguous. Germline CDR1 SGHNT, CDR2 YYREEE (reference sequence). V was pared by 0 bases and J by 0 bases, with 5 bases between. This CDR3 region has 14 residues. CDR3 sequence (DNA): TGTGCCAGCAGCTTGGCAGGAAGCACAGATACGCAGTATTTT. Residues: CASSLAGSTDTQYF.

V is TRBV5-4 and J is TRBJ2-5; D perhaps matches TRBD2 (6 bases). Germline assignment: CDR1 SGHNT and CDR2 YYREEE (reference sequence). CDR3 length equals 14 residues. The ends were cut back, 4 bases at V and 1 base at J, with 11 bases in the middle. Here the CDR3 reads CASSGAGFQETQYF. The CDR3 DNA sequence: TGTGCCAGCAGCGGAGCGGGTTTCCAAGAGACCCAGTACTTC.

This clone has a handful of counts. The chain recombines TRBV2 with TRBJ2-3; perhaps TRBD2 as D (5 bases). The CDR3 contains 12 residues. Germline V gene lookup returns CDR1 SNHLY and CDR2 FYNNEI. Trimming pared 6 bases from V and 4 bases from J, leaving 8 bases between. The CDR3 bases are TGTGCCAGCAGCCTAGCCCCAGATACGCAGTATTTT. Translated: CASSLAPDTQYF.

The rearrangement joins TRBV9 to TRBJ2-5, with D possibly TRBD1 on 6 matching bases. The CDR3 totals 13 residues. Germline-derived CDR1 and CDR2 are SGDLS and YYNGEE. V was shortened by 7 bases and J by 5 bases, with 15 bases between the two germline ends. CDR3 nucleotides: TGTGCCAGCGCTCGCAGGGGTGTGGAGACCCAGTACTTC. It specifies CASARRGVETQYF.